Given below is one T cell receptor (beta chain) in context. These data are taken from a study of cytomegalovirus exposure and HLA in healthy donors. PCR amplification relied on 60 Vbeta primers (plus 13 Jbeta primers). Produced via immunoSEQ multiplex PCR; TCRdb's table is partial and in-frame only. The profile shows around 98,000 clones, around 80% of them singletons. Germline V gives CDR1 SGHNT, CDR2 YENEEA. Trimming removed 4 bases from V and 10 bases from J; junction bases left unmatched: 6. This CDR3 spans 14 amino acids. The rearrangement joins TRBV11-3 to TRBJ1-6; the match to TRBD1 covers 8 bases. Sequencing was carried out using PBMCs. This sequence originates from a human donor in good health. The CDR3: CASSSGTGGSPLHF. The CDR3 nucleotides read TGTGCCAGCAGCTCCGGGACAGGAGGGTCACCCCTCCACTTT.